This TCR beta chain was sequenced in a study of long-term antiretroviral therapy in people with HIV. Overall study context: Earliest sampling preceded the 2015 immediate-ART recommendation by about a decade.

V gave up 0 bases and J gave up 6 bases, with 14 bases separating them. From germline, CDR1 is MNHEY and CDR2 SVGAGI. The CDR3 sequence is 16 residues long. The authors ran the immunoSEQ assay, v3.0, at survey level. A per-sample goal of roughly 35,000-55,000 T-cell genomes was targeted by sequencing. Repertoires were generated with immunoSEQ multiplex PCR, while TCRdb's copy carries only in-frame clones and drops some. The table has over 15,000 clones, 80% to 95% seen once. The chain joins TRBV6-5 to TRBJ2-2, with D possibly being TRBD2 (5 bases). The clonotype was recovered from a middle-aged woman with HIV. This material consisted of unsorted PBMCs, taken 0.6 years after starting antiretroviral therapy. CDR3 residues: CASSYSLVEGSGELFF. The CDR3 nucleotides read TGTGCCAGCAGTTACTCGTTGGTTGAGGGTTCCGGGGAGCTGTTTTTT.